The source of this T cell receptor beta chain is a study of cytomegalovirus exposure and HLA in healthy donors. J gave up 4 bases and V 5 bases, and 4 bases lay outside the gene matches. This CDR3 has 14 amino acids. CDR1 and CDR2 from the germline V gene are SGHTA and FQGTGA. Primers included in the PCR were 60 Vbeta and 13 Jbeta primers. Clones were sequenced by immunoSEQ multiplex PCR, and TCRdb holds only the in-frame ones, with some missing. The table shows about 140,000 clones, with roughly 80% occurring only once. V usage is TRBV7-3 and J usage is TRBJ2-1, with TRBD2 identical over 8 bases. The TCR was taken from a man between 40 and 49 years old in good health and CMV-seropositive. The sample comprised PBMCs. CDR3: CASSPGGIYNEQFF. As DNA, the CDR3 is TGTGCCAGCAGCCCGGGAGGGATATACAATGAGCAGTTCTTC.